Below, 29 T cell receptor beta chains from the same sample are listed, as sequenced in a study of shared clonotypes between healthy human individuals. Naive CD8 cells lacked CD45RO and underwent positive selection for CCR7, leaving out terminally differentiated effector memory CD45RA+ cells. TCRdb keeps only in-frame clones here, not all; method: immunoSEQ multiplex PCR. The sample consists of 550,000 to 750,000 clones, under 95% of them appearing once. Material for sequencing was naive CD8+ T cells sorted from blood. These receptors were obtained from a man aged 25-40 years in good health.

This rearrangement joins TRBV30 to TRBJ2-1, with D perhaps TRBD2 (6 bases). From germline, CDR1 is GTSNPN and CDR2 SVGIG (reference sequence). CDR3 length equals 13 residues. V dropped 1 base and J dropped 7 bases, with 11 bases sitting between them. CDR3: CAWSEGGSNEQFF. The CDR3 region has the DNA TGTGCCTGGAGTGAAGGAGGGTCGAATGAGCAGTTCTTC.

V gene TRBV28 combines with J gene TRBJ2-3; 11 bases agree with TRBD2. V was pared by 5 bases and J by 5 bases, with 9 bases of the junction left unmatched. The CDR3 runs to 16 residues. Germline V lookup: CDR1 MDHEN, CDR2 SYDVKM. CDR3 in DNA: TGTGCCAGCAGTCAGGGACTAGCGGATAATGAAGATACGCAGTATTTT. This gives the protein CASSQGLADNEDTQYF. Supplemented by reference TRBV28 and TRBJ2-3, the full variable domain reads DVKVTQSSRYLVKRTGEKVFLECVQDMDHENMFWYRQDPGLGLRLIYFSYDVKMKEKGDIPEGYSVSREKKERFSLILESASTNQTSMYLCASSQGLADNEDTQYFGPGTRLTVL.

Of note for this clone: One junction end disagrees with the germline gene, perhaps due to a read error. This chain links TRBV7-7 with TRBJ2-4; D is unclear. CDR3 length: 14 residues. CDR1 and CDR2 from the germline V gene are SSHAT and FNYEAQ (reference sequence). CDR3 DNA sequence: TGTGCTAGCAGCTTTAGGGCAGCCAAAAACATTCAGTACTTC. Encoded protein: CASSFRAAKNIQYF.

The CDR3 DNA sequence: TGTGCCAGCAGCCTACCGACTAGAAACGAGCAGTACTTC. As protein: CASSLPTRNEQYF. This chain joins TRBV7-8 and TRBJ2-7, with D perhaps TRBD2 (6 bases). The germline CDR1 and CDR2 sequences are SGHVS and FQNEAQ. V gave up 5 bases and J gave up 5 bases, with 13 bases separating them. This CDR3 spans 13 amino acids.

The CDR3, as DNA: TGTGCCAGCAGCTTAGGAGGATCGCCTGGAAACACCATATATTTT. It yields the protein CASSLGGSPGNTIYF. The J gene is TRBJ1-3, the V gene TRBV11-2, with D uncertain. CDR3 length equals 15 residues. V was cut by 1 base and J by 2 bases, with 9 bases left in between. Germline V lookup: CDR1 SGHAT, CDR2 FQNNGV.

The chain joins TRBV2 to TRBJ2-1; D is ambiguous. The CDR3 loop spans 16 amino acids. The V gene's germline CDR1 is SNHLY and CDR2 FYNNEI. V shed 1 base and J shed 8 bases, with 18 bases lying between them. Here the CDR3 reads CASSEVLGVLGYEQFF. CDR3 DNA sequence: TGTGCCAGCAGTGAAGTGCTAGGAGTTTTAGGCTATGAGCAGTTCTTC.

This clone occurred once. The chain has TRBV7-6 and TRBJ2-5; D is undetermined. V lost 1 base and J lost 5, with 8 bases in between. The germline V gene encodes CDR1 SGHVS and CDR2 FNYEAQ. CDR3 length: 13 amino acids. The chain's CDR3 is CASSLVLGETQYF. CDR3 in DNA: TGTGCCAGCAGCTTAGTCCTAGGGGAGACCCAGTACTTC.

The V and J genes are TRBV6-1 and TRBJ2-7; D remains ambiguous. Between the trimmed V and J ends, which lost 1 base and 0 bases, there was a span of 4 bases. Germline assignment: CDR1 MNHNS and CDR2 SASEGT. The CDR3 is 13 amino acids. In DNA form, the CDR3 reads TGTGCCAGCAGTGAAGGCTACTCCTACGAGCAGTACTTC. It translates to CASSEGYSYEQYF.

This sequence joins TRBV7-8 and TRBJ2-7; 10 bases fit TRBD2. V trimming: 0 bases; J trimming: 7 bases; junction bases outside the gene matches: 6. CDR3 size: 15 residues. Germline V CDR1 and CDR2: SGHVS, FQNEAQ. The CDR3 sequence: CASSLAVAGGREQYF. The CDR3 region has the DNA TGTGCCAGCAGCTTAGCGGTAGCGGGAGGCCGAGAGCAGTACTTC.

The J gene is TRBJ2-1, the V gene TRBV7-9; no firm D call. Germline V CDR1 and CDR2: SEHNR, FQNEAQ (reference sequence). Trimming took 5 bases from V and 2 from J, leaving 13 bases between them. This CDR3 spans 15 amino acids. CDR3 DNA: TGTGCCAGCAGCGCATCCGCGGCCACCTACAATGAGCAGTTCTTC. This gives the protein CASSASAATYNEQFF.

The V call is TRBV11-3, the J call TRBJ2-1, with D unclear. Germline CDR1 SGHNT, CDR2 YENEEA. Trimming removed 3 bases from V and 8 bases from J, with 11 bases in between. The CDR3 is 13 residues long. DNA of the CDR3: TGTGCCAGCAGCTTTTATCTGGGTGATGAGCAGTTCTTC. This codes for CASSFYLGDEQFF. The full variable domain, in which reference TRBV11-3 and TRBJ2-1 provide the parts outside the CDR3, is EAGVVQSPRYKIIEKKQPVAFWCNPISGHNTLYWYLQNLGQGPELLIRYENEEAVDDSQLPKDRFSAERLKGVDSTLKIQPAELGDSAVYLCASSFYLGDEQFFGPGTRLTVL.

There are a few counts of this clone. The CDR3 DNA reads as TGTGCCAGCAGCTTGGCGGAGACAGGTGGAGGCTACACCTTC. Amino acid sequence: CASSLAETGGGYTF. The rearrangement joins TRBV5-5 to TRBJ1-2, with a tentative D call TRBD1 (6 bases). The CDR3 extends over 14 amino acids. Germline CDR1 is SGHKS and CDR2 is YYEKEE (reference sequence). Trimming took off 0 bases at V and 8 bases at J, with 14 bases between the two ends.

CDR3 bases: TGTGCCAGCAGCCAAACGGGCACTGAAGCTTTCTTT. Encoded protein: CASSQTGTEAFF. This chain joins TRBV14 and TRBJ1-1, with D hard to call. V was clipped by 2 bases and J by 4 bases, with 5 bases between them. The CDR3 extends over 12 amino acids. CDR1 SGHDN and CDR2 FVKESK come from the germline V gene.

The rearrangement links TRBV29-1 to TRBJ1-1; D call uncertain. Germline V lookup: CDR1 SQVTM, CDR2 ANQGSEA. V shed 3 bases and J shed 1 base, with 6 bases lying between them. This CDR3 comprises 12 residues. The CDR3, as DNA: TGCAGCGTTGACAGTCAGAACACTGAAGCTTTCTTT. Translation gives CSVDSQNTEAFF. Complete variable domain (other parts from reference TRBV29-1 and TRBJ1-1): SAVISQKPSRDICQRGTSLTIQCQVDSQVTMMFWYRQQPGQSLTLIATANQGSEATYESGFVIDKFPISRPNLTFSTLTVSNMSPEDSSIYLCSVDSQNTEAFFGQGTRLTVV.

On this clone itself: Its ends do not fully match the called genes, so a read error is possible. V gene TRBV14 combines with J gene TRBJ2-1; D is ambiguous. In germline, CDR1 is SGHDN, CDR2 FVKESK. The CDR3 has 12 amino acids. The CDR3 coding sequence is TGTGCCAGCAGCCTACTCGAACGTTTATTGGTCTTC. Encoded protein: CASSLLERLLVF.

The chain uses TRBV10-2 and TRBJ2-1; TRBD1 agrees at 7 bases. V dropped 9 bases and J dropped 4; count of bases not matched to a gene: 12. Germline V CDR1 and CDR2: WSHSY, SAAADI. This CDR3 is 15 amino acids long. This chain's CDR3 is CASEGQLEGYNEQFF. CDR3 sequence (DNA): TGCGCCAGTGAGGGACAGCTCGAGGGGTACAATGAGCAGTTCTTC.

V gene TRBV6-6 combines with J gene TRBJ2-1; D is undetermined. The germline V gene encodes CDR1 MNHNY and CDR2 SVGAGI (reference sequence). With 6 bases removed from V and 9 bases from J, the gap between germline ends came to 12 bases. This CDR3 is 12 amino acids long. The CDR3 loop is CASRSSRGEQFF. The CDR3 DNA reads TGTGCCAGCAGATCCTCTCGCGGTGAGCAGTTCTTC.

V gene TRBV5-1 combines with J gene TRBJ1-3, with D uncertain. This CDR3 is built from 15 residues. With 5 bases removed from V and 0 bases from J, the gap between germline ends came to 12 bases. Germline V gives CDR1 SGHRS, CDR2 YFSETQ. The CDR3 DNA follows: TGCGCCAGCAGACTAGCGACAAGCTCTGGAAACACCATATATTTT. Translation: CASRLATSSGNTIYF.

The genes are TRBV9 and TRBJ2-1; 9 nucleotides agree with TRBD2. The CDR3 spans 18 residues. Losses at the gene ends were 3 bases for V and 7 bases for J; bases not matched to a gene: 17. Germline V gene data show CDR1 as SGDLS and CDR2 as YYNGEE. CDR3 in DNA: TGTGCCAGCAGCGCACAGGGTCGAGCGGTGGCGGGAGGGAATGAGCAGTTCTTC. It specifies CASSAQGRAVAGGNEQFF. Full variable domain (remainder filled in from reference TRBV9 and TRBJ2-1): DSGVTQTPKHLITATGQRVTLRCSPRSGDLSVYWYQQSLDQGLQFLIQYYNGEERAKGNILERFSAQQFPDLHSELNLSSLELGDSALYFCASSAQGRAVAGGNEQFFGPGTRLTVL.

The chain combines TRBV27 with TRBJ2-7; 9 bases match TRBD2. Trimming cost V 4 bases and J 4 bases; bases outside gene matches: 8. The germline V gene encodes CDR1 MNHEY and CDR2 SMNVEV (reference sequence). This CDR3 contains 15 residues. The CDR3 region has the DNA TGTGCCAGCAGTTCCCCCGAGAGCGGGAGGTACGAGCAGTACTTC. This sequence encodes CASSSPESGRYEQYF.

Only one count was recorded for this clone. The chain employs TRBV9 and TRBJ2-2, with D unclear. The CDR3 extends over 14 amino acids. The V and J ends lost 6 bases and 3 bases respectively, with 12 bases between them. Per germline, CDR1 SGDLS and CDR2 YYNGEE. CDR3 loop: CASTPGFYTGELFF. DNA for the CDR3: TGTGCCAGCACCCCCGGGTTCTACACCGGGGAGCTGTTTTTT.

V usage is TRBV27 and J usage is TRBJ2-5, with TRBD1 matching 9 bases. The CDR3 covers 15 residues. V dropped 5 bases and J dropped 5; count of bases not matched to a gene: 9. Germline values: CDR1 MNHEY, CDR2 SMNVEV (reference sequence). DNA for the CDR3: TGTGCCAGCAGTGTCCGGGACAGGGAGGGGGAGACCCAGTACTTC. Residues: CASSVRDREGETQYF.

This clone was picked up one time. The chain has TRBV7-9 and TRBJ2-3; TRBD1 aligns across 9 bases. V was pared by 5 bases and J by 2 bases, with 5 bases of the junction left unmatched. The CDR3 is made up of 15 amino acids. CDR1 is SEHNR and CDR2 is FQNEAQ in the germline V gene (reference sequence). The CDR3 here is CASSGGDRATDTQYF. CDR3 sequence (DNA): TGTGCCAGCAGCGGGGGGGACAGGGCCACAGATACGCAGTATTTT.

About this clone: Other DNA sequences in this sample translate to the same CDR3. This chain's CDR3 is CASSLRREQFF. The CDR3 DNA sequence: TGTGCCAGCAGCTTAAGGCGTGAGCAGTTCTTC. The chain couples TRBV7-9 to TRBJ2-1; D is unresolved. This CDR3 is 11 amino acids long. From germline, CDR1 is SEHNR and CDR2 FQNEAQ (reference sequence). Trimming removed 2 bases at V and 9 bases at J, with 5 bases between. Together with reference TRBV7-9 and TRBJ2-1, the CDR3 gives the full variable domain: DTGVSQNPRHKITKRGQNVTFRCDPISEHNRLYWYRQTLGQGPEFLTYFQNEAQLEKSRLLSDRFSAERPKGSFSTLEIQRTEQGDSAMYLCASSLRREQFFGPGTRLTVL.

The J gene is TRBJ1-2, the V gene TRBV28; the D gene is possibly TRBD1 (6 bases). The V gene's germline CDR1 is MDHEN and CDR2 SYDVKM. This CDR3 has 15 residues. V lost 8 bases, J lost 2 bases, and 18 bases lay in between. CDR3 bases: TGTGCCAGCGAGGGGGAGGGTAGTGTAAACTATGGCTACACCTTC. Its protein is CASEGEGSVNYGYTF.

The CDR3: CASSEGPEWELFF. CDR3 coding DNA: TGTGCCAGCAGCGAGGGACCAGAATGGGAGCTGTTTTTT. This rearrangement joins TRBV9 to TRBJ2-2; D tentatively reads TRBD1 or TRBD2 (5 bases each). V lost 3 bases, J lost 9 bases, and 12 bases lay in between. The CDR3 spans 13 residues. Per germline, CDR1 SGDLS and CDR2 YYNGEE.

The chain couples TRBV7-9 to TRBJ2-7, with 7 bases lining up with TRBD2. The germline gives CDR1 SEHNR, CDR2 FQNEAQ (reference sequence). The CDR3 is 16 amino acids. V trimming: 4 bases; J trimming: 0 bases; junction bases outside the gene matches: 9. This chain's CDR3 is CASSSWEGGYSYEQYF. The CDR3 DNA sequence: TGTGCCAGCAGCTCTTGGGAGGGCGGATACTCCTACGAGCAGTACTTC. Together with reference TRBV7-9 and TRBJ2-7, the CDR3 gives the full variable domain: DTGVSQNPRHKITKRGQNVTFRCDPISEHNRLYWYRQTLGQGPEFLTYFQNEAQLEKSRLLSDRFSAERPKGSFSTLEIQRTEQGDSAMYLCASSSWEGGYSYEQYFGPGTRLTVT.

In nucleotides, the CDR3 is TGTGCCAGCAGCAGAGCGGGACAGGGGTCCTACAATGAGCAGTTCTTC. Its translation: CASSRAGQGSYNEQFF. This chain connects TRBV6-6 to TRBJ2-1, with TRBD1 matching 10 bases. Germline CDR1 and CDR2: MNHNY and SVGAGI (reference sequence). The CDR3 has 16 amino acids. The junction had 6 bases not matched to a gene; V was cut back by 6 bases and J by 1 base.

CDR3 nucleotide sequence: TGTGCCAGCAGTGGTCGCGGGGCCCCCTACGAGCAGTACTTC. It specifies CASSGRGAPYEQYF. This chain joins TRBV2 and TRBJ2-7, with a possible D match to TRBD2 (6 bases). Germline V gene data show CDR1 as SNHLY and CDR2 as FYNNEI. This CDR3 has 14 residues. Between the trimmed V and J ends, which lost 4 bases and 2 bases, there was a span of 12 bases.